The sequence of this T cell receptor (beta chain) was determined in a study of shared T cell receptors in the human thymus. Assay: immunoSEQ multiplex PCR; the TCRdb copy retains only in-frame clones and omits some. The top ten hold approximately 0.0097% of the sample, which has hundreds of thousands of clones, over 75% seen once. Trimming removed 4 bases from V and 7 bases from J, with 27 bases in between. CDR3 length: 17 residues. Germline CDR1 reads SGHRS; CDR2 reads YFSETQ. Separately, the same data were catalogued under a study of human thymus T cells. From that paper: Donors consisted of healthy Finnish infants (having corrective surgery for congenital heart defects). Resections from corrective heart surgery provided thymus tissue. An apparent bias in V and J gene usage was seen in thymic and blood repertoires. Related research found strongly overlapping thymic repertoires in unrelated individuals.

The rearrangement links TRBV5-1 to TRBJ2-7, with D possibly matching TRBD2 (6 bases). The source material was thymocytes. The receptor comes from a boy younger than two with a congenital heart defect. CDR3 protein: CASSHEGLTGLGGEQYF. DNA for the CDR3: TGCGCCAGCAGCCATGAGGGGTTGACGGGGCTTGGAGGGGAGCAGTACTTC.